These 26 T cell receptor beta chains originate from one sample sequenced in a study of blood T cell repertoires in COVID-19. Some clones are missing from TCRdb's copy, which holds only in-frame ones; the method was immunoSEQ multiplex PCR. The sample contains roughly 100,000 clones, 65% to 90% of which appear only once. The sample was peripheral blood. These receptors originate from a woman older than 75 with acute or convalescent COVID-19.

The rearrangement joins TRBV19 to TRBJ2-1; D may be TRBD2 (5 bases). V lost 3 bases and J lost 7, with 16 bases in between. There are 15 residues in the CDR3. CDR1 LNHDA and CDR2 SQIVND come from the germline V gene (reference sequence). The CDR3: CASSIARRTGNEQFF. The CDR3 DNA reads as TGTGCCAGTAGTATCGCGAGGAGGACCGGGAATGAGCAGTTCTTC.

The rearrangement links TRBV6-6 to TRBJ1-5; 8 bases align to TRBD1. Germline lookup yields CDR1 MNHNY and CDR2 SVGAGI (reference sequence). Losses at the gene ends were 4 bases for V and 0 bases for J; bases not matched to a gene: 5. The CDR3 covers 16 residues. This chain's CDR3 is CASSFRTGYSNQPQHF. CDR3 sequence (DNA): TGTGCCAGCAGTTTCAGGACAGGGTATAGCAATCAGCCCCAGCATTTT.

The chain joins TRBV10-1 to TRBJ2-3; 10 bases match TRBD1. Germline V gene lookup returns CDR1 WNHNN and CDR2 SYGVQD (reference sequence). This CDR3 contains 15 residues. J lost 3 bases, V lost 4 bases, and 4 bases had no gene match. The CDR3 DNA reads as TGCGCCAGCAGTGCGCGACAGGGGGCTACAGATACGCAGTATTTT. Translation: CASSARQGATDTQYF.

The chain carries TRBV6-1 and TRBJ2-1; 9 nucleotides line up with TRBD2. Germline V gene data show CDR1 as MNHNS and CDR2 as SASEGT. After removal of 3 bases from V and 4 bases from J, the junction contained 4 bases not matched to a gene. The CDR3 sequence is 15 residues long. This CDR3 is CASSDGTSRYNEQFF. For the CDR3, the DNA is TGTGCCAGCAGTGACGGGACTAGCAGGTACAATGAGCAGTTCTTC.

The chain combines TRBV9 with TRBJ2-2, with 9 bases identical to TRBD2. Germline trimming cut 10 bases from V and 0 bases from J; bases unmatched to any gene: 7. The CDR3 is 15 residues long. The germline V gene encodes CDR1 SGDLS and CDR2 YYNGEE. The CDR3 spells CARGRGGPNTGELFF. CDR3 nucleotide sequence: TGTGCCCGCGGGCGGGGGGGCCCGAACACCGGGGAGCTGTTTTTT. The entire variable domain, with the rest obtained from reference TRBV9 and TRBJ2-2, is as follows: DSGVTQTPKHLITATGQRVTLRCSPRSGDLSVYWYQQSLDQGLQFLIQYYNGEERAKGNILERFSAQQFPDLHSELNLSSLELGDSALYFCARGRGGPNTGELFFGEGSRLTVL.

The V call is TRBV18, the J call TRBJ2-7; 8 bases are a match to TRBD1. The CDR3 sequence is 12 residues long. The ends lost 3 bases at V and 6 bases at J; junction bases unmatched: 1. Germline CDR1 is KGHSH and CDR2 is LQKENI. CDR3 coding DNA: TGTGCCAGCTCACCTGGACAGGGCGAGCAGTACTTC. Its translation is CASSPGQGEQYF. Drawing the rest from reference TRBV18 and TRBJ2-7, the complete variable domain is NAGVMQNPRHLVRRRGQEARLRCSPMKGHSHVYWYRQLPEEGLKFMVYLQKENIIDESGMPKERFSAEFPKEGPSILRIQQVVRGDSAAYFCASSPGQGEQYFGPGTRLTVT.

The table lists this clone with a few counts. In DNA, the CDR3 is TGTGCCAGCAGCCCTCTCCAGGTCCCTGGGGCCAACGTCCTGACTTTC. Translated: CASSPLQVPGANVLTF. The V gene is TRBV6-2 or TRBV6-3, the J gene TRBJ2-6; D is undetermined. V lost 6 bases and J 2 bases, leaving 14 bases between the germline ends. Germline V gene sequence: CDR1 MNHEY, CDR2 SVGEGT. The CDR3 runs 16 residues.

This chain links TRBV12-3 or TRBV12-4 with TRBJ1-1, with TRBD1 identical over 7 bases. The CDR3 has 13 residues. The ends lost 6 bases at V and 5 bases at J; junction bases unmatched: 6. CDR3 nucleotides: TGTGCCAGCAGCTCACAGGGGTGGACTGAAGCTTTCTTT. Encoded protein: CASSSQGWTEAFF.

V gene TRBV5-1 combines with J gene TRBJ2-2; TRBD2 matches 7 bases. Germline CDR1 reads SGHRS; CDR2 reads YFSETQ. The CDR3 consists of 17 residues. V was clipped by 1 base and J by 0 bases; unmatched bases: 6. The CDR3 DNA reads TGCGCCAGCAGCTTGCGGCCTAGCGGAACGAACACCGGGGAGCTGTTTTTT. Translation: CASSLRPSGTNTGELFF.

J is TRBJ2-2 and V is TRBV7-8, with D possibly being TRBD1 (6 bases). Trimming removed 5 bases from V and 0 bases from J, with 13 bases in between. Germline lookup yields CDR1 SGHVS and CDR2 FQNEAQ. The CDR3 covers 16 residues. CDR3 in DNA: TGTGCCAGCAGCCGTCCTCGGACAGCGAACACCGGGGAGCTGTTTTTT. It specifies CASSRPRTANTGELFF.

V is TRBV9 and J is TRBJ2-1; 9 nucleotides line up with TRBD2. The CDR3 length is 15 residues. V lost 0 bases to trimming and J lost 7 bases; unmatched junction nucleotides: 5. Germline V CDR1 and CDR2: SGDLS, YYNGEE. The CDR3 DNA follows: TGTGCCAGCAGCGTAGCGGCGGGGGGGCGAAATGAGCAGTTCTTC. This gives the protein CASSVAAGGRNEQFF. Full variable domain (missing parts from reference TRBV9 and TRBJ2-1): DSGVTQTPKHLITATGQRVTLRCSPRSGDLSVYWYQQSLDQGLQFLIQYYNGEERAKGNILERFSAQQFPDLHSELNLSSLELGDSALYFCASSVAAGGRNEQFFGPGTRLTVL.

V is TRBV25-1 and J is TRBJ1-5, with D perhaps matching TRBD1 (6 bases). The V end lost 6 bases, the J end lost 6 bases, and 9 bases lay between the germline ends. Germline values: CDR1 MGHDK, CDR2 SYGVNS. This CDR3 contains 12 residues. DNA of the CDR3: TGTGCCAGCAGCAGGGGTTTTCAGCCCCAGCATTTT. This encodes CASSRGFQPQHF.

The V and J genes are TRBV5-1 and TRBJ2-2; unclear D gene. CDR3 size: 16 residues. Between the trimmed V and J ends, which lost 0 bases and 0 bases, there was a span of 9 bases. From germline, CDR1 is SGHRS and CDR2 YFSETQ. The CDR3 is CASSLGWQTNTGELFF. The DNA for the CDR3 is TGCGCCAGCAGCTTGGGGTGGCAGACGAACACCGGGGAGCTGTTTTTT.

This clone was picked up one time. This chain uses TRBV6-4 with TRBJ1-2; tentatively, D is TRBD1 (5 bases). The CDR3 consists of 14 residues. V was cut by 4 bases and J by 8 bases, with 17 bases left in between. Per the germline V gene, CDR1 is MRHNA and CDR2 is SNTAGT. The CDR3 protein is CASSVRWGIGGYTF. CDR3 sequence (DNA): TGTGCCAGCAGTGTACGGTGGGGCATCGGCGGCTACACCTTC.

J is TRBJ1-6 and V is TRBV6-6; TRBD1 matches 8 bases. The CDR3 is 16 amino acids. V gave up 6 bases and J gave up 6 bases; unmatched junction bases: 10. In germline, CDR1 is MNHNY, CDR2 SVGAGI (reference sequence). The CDR3 DNA sequence: TGTGCCAGCAGACGACAGGGGTGGGTCCTTAATTCACCCCTCCACTTT. This sequence encodes CASRRQGWVLNSPLHF.

The chain is built from TRBV5-1 and TRBJ2-6, with 9 bases lining up with TRBD1. This CDR3 spans 16 amino acids. Per the germline V gene, CDR1 is SGHRS and CDR2 is YFSETQ. V dropped 6 bases and J dropped 4; count of bases not matched to a gene: 8. The CDR3 protein is CASTPGQGSGANVLTF. CDR3 DNA: TGCGCCAGCACCCCGGGACAGGGTTCCGGGGCCAACGTCCTGACTTTC.

The gene calls are TRBV7-6 and TRBJ1-1; D is ambiguous. V lost 2 bases to trimming and J lost 0 bases, with 10 bases between them. CDR1 is SGHVS and CDR2 is FNYEAQ in the germline V gene. This CDR3 is 15 amino acids long. CDR3 sequence reads: CASSLLSGLNTEAFF. The DNA of the CDR3 is TGTGCCAGCAGCTTACTCTCGGGGTTGAACACTGAAGCTTTCTTT.

The V call is TRBV7-3, the J call TRBJ1-2, with 9 bases lining up with TRBD1. Germline V gene sequence: CDR1 SGHTA, CDR2 FQGTGA. The CDR3 is made up of 14 amino acids. J gave up 7 bases and V 1 base, and 4 bases lay outside the gene matches. In DNA form, the CDR3 reads TGTGCCAGCAGCTTAAACAGGGGGCAGGGTGGCTACACCTTC. Its protein is CASSLNRGQGGYTF.

This clone was detected only once. At one end, the junction sequence differs from germline, possibly due to a read error. The chain joins TRBV7-2 to TRBJ2-2, with TRBD2 matching over 7 bases. Germline CDR1 and CDR2: SGHTA and FQGNSA. The CDR3 covers 17 residues. The CDR3 loop is CASSPASVGGNAGELFF. The DNA for the CDR3 is TGTGCCAGCAGCCCCGCGTCTGTGGGGGGGAACGCCGGGGAGCTGTTTTTT. Together with reference TRBV7-2 and TRBJ2-2, the CDR3 gives the full variable domain: GAGVSQSPSNKVTEKGKDVELRCDPISGHTALYWYRQSLGQGLEFLIYFQGNSAPDKSGLPSDRFSAERTGGSVSTLTIQRTQQEDSAVYLCASSPASVGGNAGELFFGEGSRLTVL.

The gene calls are TRBV5-4 and TRBJ1-6, with a tentative D call TRBD1 (5 bases). The CDR3 is made up of 15 amino acids. V lost 3 bases and J lost 6, with 13 bases in between. The V gene's germline CDR1 is SGHNT and CDR2 YYREEE (reference sequence). CDR3 DNA sequence: TGTGCCAGCAGCTCCTGGGCGGGGGTTAATTCACCCCTCCACTTT. Translated: CASSSWAGVNSPLHF.

V gene TRBV5-6 combines with J gene TRBJ1-5; no clear D gene. CDR1 and CDR2 (germline): SGHDT, YYEEEE. V gave up 4 bases and J gave up 5 bases, with 10 bases separating them. The CDR3 runs 13 residues. Here the CDR3 reads CASSAGSDQPQHF. CDR3 in DNA: TGTGCCAGCAGCGCGGGCTCGGATCAGCCCCAGCATTTT.

The J gene is TRBJ2-2, the V gene TRBV19, with D perhaps matching TRBD2 (7 bases). Germline V gives CDR1 LNHDA, CDR2 SQIVND (reference sequence). Trimming removed 0 bases at V and 5 bases at J, with 16 bases between. This CDR3 has 17 amino acids. The CDR3 DNA sequence: TGTGCCAGTAGTATAGATTTCGGGGGGCAGAGGACCGGGGAGCTGTTTTTT. Protein sequence: CASSIDFGGQRTGELFF. Combining the CDR3 with reference TRBV19 and TRBJ2-2 gives the whole variable domain DGGITQSPKYLFRKEGQNVTLSCEQNLNHDAMYWYRQDPGQGLRLIYYSQIVNDFQKGDIAEGYSVSREKKESFPLTVTSAQKNPTAFYLCASSIDFGGQRTGELFFGEGSRLTVL.

CDR3 DNA sequence: TGTGCCAGCAGTGAATCCTACGGACAGGGGCCCTGCCACTTT. Its protein is CASSESYGQGPCHF. The chain couples TRBV25-1 to TRBJ1-6, with 9 nucleotides matching TRBD1. The junction had 10 bases not matched to a gene; V was cut back by 1 base and J by 18 bases. CDR3 length: 14 residues. Per germline, CDR1 MGHDK and CDR2 SYGVNS. The full variable domain, with the rest looked up from reference TRBV25-1 and TRBJ1-6, is EADIYQTPRYLVIGTGKKITLECSQTMGHDKMYWYQQDPGMELHLIHYSYGVNSTEKGDLSSESTVSRIRTEHFPLTLESARPSHTSQYLCASSESYGQGPCHFGNGTRLTVT.

This chain joins TRBV19 and TRBJ1-4; D remains ambiguous. The germline gives CDR1 LNHDA, CDR2 SQIVND (reference sequence). The V end was cut by 6 bases, the J end by 0 bases, with 8 bases between. CDR3 length: 14 residues. The CDR3 sequence is CASRSGPTNEKLFF. In DNA form, the CDR3 reads TGTGCCAGTAGGAGCGGGCCAACTAATGAAAAACTGTTTTTT.

This clone has just a few counts. The chain carries TRBV2 and TRBJ1-5, with TRBD1 matching 10 bases. The CDR3 has 14 amino acids. Germline trimming cut 4 bases from V and 6 bases from J; bases unmatched to any gene: 3. CDR1 is SNHLY and CDR2 is FYNNEI in the germline V gene. The CDR3 bases are TGTGCCAGCAGTGTTAGACAGGGGGCTCAGCCCCAGCATTTT. Its translation: CASSVRQGAQPQHF.

The chain uses TRBV6-4 and TRBJ1-1; D ambiguous. The CDR3 extends over 15 amino acids. V lost 6 bases and J 0 bases, leaving 14 bases between the germline ends. CDR1 and CDR2 (germline): MRHNA, SNTAGT. The DNA of the CDR3 is TGTGCCAGCAGGAGAGACGGAGCCATGAACACTGAAGCTTTCTTT. It specifies CASRRDGAMNTEAFF.